This TCR beta chain originates from a study of T cells in Graves' hyperthyroidism and ophthalmopathy. Study in general: Pretreatment peripheral blood was obtained at initial diagnosis.

This clonotype was recorded at least ten times. The source material, RNA transcripts, was used to amplify TCR beta CDR3 regions. First-round RT-PCR of the TCR CDR3 relied on the HTBI primer set. Each CDR3 protein gets one entry after TCRdb re-called the multiplex PCR reads with MiXCR. The sample consists of about 720,000 distinct CDR3 sequences, less than 20% of them appearing once. This sequence was found in a man aged 18-30 years with Graves' hyperthyroidism. The sample comprised blood.

CDR3 coding DNA: TGCAGTGCTGAGACCCACTACGAGCAGTACTTC. Its translation is CSAETHYEQYF. V gene TRBV20-1 combines with J gene TRBJ2-7, with D uncertain. This CDR3 spans 11 amino acids. Looked up from germline, CDR1 is DFQATT and CDR2 is SNEGSKA (reference sequence). V lost 5 bases and J 3 bases, leaving 8 bases between the germline ends.